This T cell receptor beta chain was observed in a study of T-cell reconstitution after alpha-beta-depleted transplantation in children. Preparing the TCRbeta library involved the use of unique molecular identifiers. MiXCR, run by TCRdb on the PCR reads, gives a single entry per CDR3 protein. The repertoire has 600,000 or so distinct CDR3 sequences, 20% to 25% of them found once; the top ten carry 13% to 15%. This clonotype came up many times. The CDR3 covers 16 residues. CDR1 is SEHNR, CDR2 FQNEAQ, per germline (reference sequence). Between the trimmed V and J ends, which lost 5 bases and 0 bases, there was a span of 16 bases.

The chain joins TRBV7-9 to TRBJ1-1; D is possibly TRBD1 (6 bases). The receptor was isolated from a boy under two years old who had a stem cell transplant for acute myeloid leukemia, so the T cells may come from the graft donor. The sequencing used PBMCs, mostly from graft donor cells, collected 360 days after TCRalphabeta/CD19-depleted stem cell transplant. CDR3 residues: CASSPQGYLMNTEAFF. The CDR3 DNA reads TGTGCCAGCAGCCCGCAGGGGTATCTGATGAACACTGAAGCTTTCTTT. Full variable domain (remainder filled in from reference TRBV7-9 and TRBJ1-1): DTGVSQNPRHKITKRGQNVTFRCDPISEHNRLYWYRQTLGQGPEFLTYFQNEAQLEKSRLLSDRFSAERPKGSFSTLEIQRTEQGDSAMYLCASSPQGYLMNTEAFFGQGTRLTVV.